These 32 T cell receptor beta chains were sequenced from one sample in a study of T cell repertoires in cytomegalovirus infection. TCRdb reanalysed the reads using MiXCR and keeps one entry per CDR3 protein. The repertoire includes fewer than 350,000 distinct CDR3 sequences, more than 8% of them detected once, and approximately 4.7% sits in the top ten. The sequenced material came from PBMCs. The receptors come from a human donor in good health (CMV status not recorded). Some clones in this sample may be carry-over from other donors' samples.

This chain links TRBV6-2 or TRBV6-3 with TRBJ1-5; D gene ambiguous. Germline CDR1 MNHEY, CDR2 SVGEGT. The CDR3 covers 13 residues. V was pared by 7 bases and J by 8 bases, with 15 bases between. CDR3 sequence reads: CASTPGRAEPQHF. DNA for the CDR3: TGTGCCAGCACCCCCGGAAGGGCGGAGCCCCAGCATTTT.

This clonotype has only a few counts. The chain uses TRBV6-5 and TRBJ2-7; 7 positions match TRBD2. The trim removed 0 bases at V and 4 bases at J, leaving 3 bases unmatched. The CDR3 runs to 14 residues. Germline lookup yields CDR1 MNHEY and CDR2 SVGAGI. CDR3 sequence reads: CASSYSAGEYEQYF. CDR3 sequence (DNA): TGTGCCAGCAGTTACTCGGCGGGAGAGTACGAGCAGTACTTC.

This clonotype has ten or more counts. This chain uses TRBV7-2 with TRBJ2-3, with D unresolved. The V gene lost 3 bases and the J gene lost 5 bases, with 9 bases spanning the gap. CDR1 and CDR2 (germline): SGHTA, FQGNSA. This CDR3 contains 13 residues. CDR3 sequence (DNA): TGTGCCAGCAGCTTGGGCCATATAGATACGCAGTATTTT. This gives the protein CASSLGHIDTQYF. The complete variable domain, with remaining parts taken from reference TRBV7-2 and TRBJ2-3, reads GAGVSQSPSNKVTEKGKDVELRCDPISGHTALYWYRQSLGQGLEFLIYFQGNSAPDKSGLPSDRFSAERTGGSVSTLTIQRTQQEDSAVYLCASSLGHIDTQYFGPGTRLTVL.

The rearrangement links TRBV19 to TRBJ2-7; D perhaps matches TRBD2 (6 bases). Germline CDR1 is LNHDA and CDR2 is SQIVND (reference sequence). This CDR3 is built from 17 residues. V lost 3 bases and J lost 3, with 21 bases in between. The CDR3 spells CASSMGREPDYIYEQYF. DNA for the CDR3: TGTGCCAGTAGTATGGGGCGGGAACCGGACTACATCTACGAGCAGTACTTC.

This clonotype was found a few times. The chain is built from TRBV7-6 and TRBJ2-3; D unresolved. The CDR3 has 12 amino acids. Germline V gives CDR1 SGHVS, CDR2 FNYEAQ. With 5 bases removed from V and 5 bases from J, the gap between germline ends came to 8 bases. In nucleotides, the CDR3 is TGTGCCAGCAGCCCCGGACGAGATACGCAGTATTTT. Residues: CASSPGRDTQYF.

This clonotype came up a few times. The chain has TRBV20-1 and TRBJ1-5, with 11 bases lining up with TRBD1. Germline CDR1 is DFQATT and CDR2 is SNEGSKA (reference sequence). V shed 4 bases, J shed 5 bases, and the junction held 10 bases outside the gene matches. This CDR3 is built from 16 residues. The CDR3 coding sequence is TGCAGTGCTAAGCGACCGGGACAGGGGGTCCATCAGCCCCAGCATTTT. Translating it yields CSAKRPGQGVHQPQHF.

The V call is TRBV15, the J call TRBJ1-1; no firm D call. Trimming left V 9 bases short and J 3 bases short, with 17 bases between. The CDR3 covers 14 residues. Germline CDR1 and CDR2: LNHNV and YYDKDF (reference sequence). The CDR3 is CATRRPGGDTEAFF. CDR3 nucleotides: TGTGCCACGCGCCGACCTGGTGGAGACACTGAAGCTTTCTTT.

The V call is TRBV4-1, the J call TRBJ2-1; D is unclear. Germline lookup yields CDR1 MGHRA and CDR2 YSYEKL. Trimming left V 0 bases short and J 7 bases short, with 7 bases between. The CDR3 loop spans 13 amino acids. This chain's CDR3 is CASSQDGINEQFF. CDR3 DNA sequence: TGCGCCAGCAGCCAAGATGGGATAAATGAGCAGTTCTTC.

CDR3 nucleotides: TGTGCCAGCAGCTCGACACCGGGACTAGCGGGAATGGGGCAAGAGACCCAGTACTTC. Translating gives CASSSTPGLAGMGQETQYF. The chain uses TRBV12-3 or TRBV12-4 and TRBJ2-5; TRBD2 agrees at 13 bases. The CDR3 loop spans 19 amino acids. The V segment lost 6 bases and the J segment 2 bases; nucleotides outside the gene matches: 15.

This clonotype was detected only a few times. The chain combines TRBV2 with TRBJ1-1, with D hard to call. The CDR3 extends over 13 amino acids. Trimming took 4 bases from V and 5 from J, leaving 11 bases between them. Per the germline V gene, CDR1 is SNHLY and CDR2 is FYNNEI. CDR3 loop: CASSGKGRTEAFF. Written as DNA, the CDR3 is TGTGCCAGCAGTGGGAAAGGTAGGACTGAAGCTTTCTTT.

This clonotype was counted many times. The chain employs TRBV6-1 and TRBJ1-1; D may be TRBD1 (5 bases). CDR3 size: 15 residues. Trimming left V 6 bases short and J 2 bases short, with 16 bases between. Germline V gives CDR1 MNHNS, CDR2 SASEGT. Written as DNA, the CDR3 is TGTGCCAGCAGCTTAACAGGTCCTGCAAACACTGAAGCTTTCTTT. It encodes CASSLTGPANTEAFF.

This clonotype has a handful of counts. This chain links TRBV11-2 with TRBJ2-5, with D uncertain. Per the germline V gene, CDR1 is SGHAT and CDR2 is FQNNGV. Trimming pared 5 bases from V and 2 bases from J, leaving 6 bases between. This CDR3 is 12 amino acids long. CDR3 nucleotides: TGTGCCAGCAGCATCCAACAAGAGACCCAGTACTTC. Protein sequence: CASSIQQETQYF.

The chain joins TRBV28 to TRBJ1-5, with TRBD1 identical over 7 bases. CDR1 and CDR2 from the germline V gene are MDHEN and SYDVKM. This CDR3 comprises 15 residues. Germline trimming cut 4 bases from V and 3 bases from J; bases unmatched to any gene: 6. The CDR3: CASSSRGTANQPQHF. CDR3 sequence (DNA): TGTGCCAGCAGTTCCCGCGGGACAGCCAATCAGCCCCAGCATTTT.

This rearrangement joins TRBV20-1 to TRBJ2-7; tentatively, D is TRBD2 (6 bases). Germline CDR1 reads DFQATT; CDR2 reads SNEGSKA (reference sequence). The CDR3 has 13 residues. Trimming left V 3 bases short and J 0 bases short, with 9 bases between. The CDR3 bases are TGCAGTGCTAGCACGGGAGTCTCCTACGAGCAGTACTTC. Translating it yields CSASTGVSYEQYF.

This clonotype has only a few counts. The genes are TRBV19 and TRBJ2-1; the D gene is possibly TRBD1 (6 bases). CDR3 size: 16 residues. Germline CDR1 reads LNHDA; CDR2 reads SQIVND (reference sequence). Trimming removed 9 bases at V and 6 bases at J, with 24 bases between. The CDR3 reads CASSRTVPLPSNEQFF. CDR3 in DNA: TGTGCCAGCTCTAGGACAGTCCCTCTCCCTAGCAATGAGCAGTTCTTC.

The rearrangement joins TRBV6-4 to TRBJ2-3; 10 nucleotides agree with TRBD2. J lost 4 bases, V lost 0 bases, and 1 base had no gene match. This CDR3 is 15 amino acids long. CDR1 and CDR2 from the germline V gene are MRHNA and SNTAGT. The CDR3 spells CASSDSAGGPDTQYF. For the CDR3, the DNA is TGTGCCAGCAGTGACTCAGCGGGGGGGCCAGATACGCAGTATTTT.

This clonotype was counted at least ten times. V is TRBV24-1 and J is TRBJ2-1; 11 bases align to TRBD2. The CDR3 is 13 residues long. Germline CDR1 is KGHDR and CDR2 is SFDVKD. CDR3 sequence reads: CAIGTSGNNEQFF. In DNA, the CDR3 is TGTGCAATCGGGACTAGCGGAAACAATGAGCAGTTCTTC.

This clonotype was counted at least ten times. The CDR3 DNA follows: TGTGCCAGCAGTCGTCCGGGACTAGCGGGAGGGTTGAATGAGCAGTTCTTC. Its protein is CASSRPGLAGGLNEQFF. This chain joins TRBV7-2 and TRBJ2-1, with TRBD2 matching 16 bases. Germline CDR1 SGHTA, CDR2 FQGNSA. The CDR3 is 17 amino acids. The ends lost 6 bases at V and 7 bases at J; junction bases unmatched: 9.

Concerning this clonotype: A read error may account for a junction end that differs from germline. CDR3 sequence reads: CASSLVRSENIEAFF. The CDR3 region has the DNA TGTGCCAGCAGCTTAGTTCGGAGTGAGAACATTGAAGCTTTCTTT. The chain joins TRBV13 to TRBJ1-1, with unresolved D. The V gene's germline CDR1 is PRHDT and CDR2 FYEKMQ (reference sequence). The CDR3 length is 15 residues.

This clonotype was detected many times. J is TRBJ1-5 and V is TRBV7-9; possibly TRBD1 for D (6 bases). Germline CDR1 reads SEHNR; CDR2 reads FQNEAQ (reference sequence). Trimming stripped 0 bases from V and 2 bases from J, with 14 bases between. The CDR3 runs 17 residues. CDR3: CASSLARGSGRNQPQHF. The CDR3 region has the DNA TGTGCCAGCAGCTTAGCAAGGGGGTCTGGACGCAATCAGCCCCAGCATTTT. The variable domain in full, with the rest retrieved from reference TRBV7-9 and TRBJ1-5, is DTGVSQNPRHKITKRGQNVTFRCDPISEHNRLYWYRQTLGQGPEFLTYFQNEAQLEKSRLLSDRFSAERPKGSFSTLEIQRTEQGDSAMYLCASSLARGSGRNQPQHFGDGTRLSIL.

This clonotype has only a few counts. The chain joins TRBV4-3 to TRBJ1-5; D gene uncertain. Trimming took off 0 bases at V and 5 bases at J, with 11 bases between the two ends. The length of the CDR3 is 15 residues. The V gene's germline CDR1 is LGHNA and CDR2 YSLEER. CDR3 coding DNA: TGCGCCAGCAGCCAAGATTTTCGGCCCCATCAGCCCCAGCATTTT. It is translated as CASSQDFRPHQPQHF.

This clonotype showed up just a few times. The rearrangement links TRBV7-6 to TRBJ2-6, with a weak D call TRBD1 (5 bases). CDR3 size: 15 residues. The germline V gene encodes CDR1 SGHVS and CDR2 FNYEAQ. V was pared by 5 bases and J by 0 bases, with 8 bases between. CDR3 protein: CASSHDSSGANVLTF. CDR3 coding DNA: TGTGCCAGCAGCCACGACAGCTCTGGGGCCAACGTCCTGACTTTC.

Ten or more counts support this clonotype. The chain is built from TRBV7-2 and TRBJ2-5; D is perhaps TRBD2 (6 bases). CDR3 length equals 16 residues. V was trimmed by 1 base and J by 2 bases, leaving 14 bases between them. Germline CDR1 and CDR2: SGHTA and FQGNSA. This CDR3 is CASSLVGLAGQETQYF. The CDR3 region has the DNA TGTGCCAGCAGCTTAGTGGGTTTGGCGGGGCAAGAGACCCAGTACTTC. Full variable domain (remainder filled in from reference TRBV7-2 and TRBJ2-5): GAGVSQSPSNKVTEKGKDVELRCDPISGHTALYWYRQSLGQGLEFLIYFQGNSAPDKSGLPSDRFSAERTGGSVSTLTIQRTQQEDSAVYLCASSLVGLAGQETQYFGPGTRLLVL.

The sample holds many counts of this clonotype. The chain is built from TRBV5-6 and TRBJ1-5; D not certain. The CDR3 consists of 14 residues. The V gene lost 3 bases and the J gene lost 2 bases, with 9 bases spanning the gap. CDR1 and CDR2 (germline): SGHDT, YYEEEE. CDR3 sequence reads: CASSWMGGNQPQHF. In DNA form, the CDR3 reads TGTGCCAGCAGCTGGATGGGAGGCAATCAGCCCCAGCATTTT.

This clonotype was recorded many times. V usage is TRBV6-2 or TRBV6-3 and J usage is TRBJ1-2; 7 bases line up with TRBD1. CDR3 length: 13 residues. Losses at the gene ends were 7 bases for V and 2 bases for J; bases not matched to a gene: 4. Per the germline V gene, CDR1 is MNHEY and CDR2 is SVGEGT. The CDR3, as DNA: TGTGCCAGCACAGACAGGGTGAACTATGGCTACACCTTC. Protein product: CASTDRVNYGYTF.

V gene TRBV27 combines with J gene TRBJ2-3, with a weak D call TRBD2 (5 bases). V lost 1 base and J 0 bases, leaving 17 bases between the germline ends. This CDR3 region has 18 residues. Germline CDR1 and CDR2: MNHEY and SMNVEV (reference sequence). CDR3 amino acids: CASSLFARAVASTDTQYF. Here the CDR3 DNA reads TGTGCCAGCAGTTTATTTGCCCGAGCGGTCGCTAGCACAGATACGCAGTATTTT.

This clonotype was seen many times. The rearrangement links TRBV7-9 to TRBJ1-2; a weak D match, TRBD1 (5 bases). V was pared by 4 bases and J by 5 bases, with 17 bases between. The CDR3 covers 15 residues. Per germline, CDR1 SEHNR and CDR2 FQNEAQ (reference sequence). As DNA, the CDR3 is TGTGCCAGCAGCTCCCCATCCGGGACGGCATATGGCTACACCTTC. It encodes CASSSPSGTAYGYTF. The whole variable domain, filled in from reference TRBV7-9 and TRBJ1-2, reads DTGVSQNPRHKITKRGQNVTFRCDPISEHNRLYWYRQTLGQGPEFLTYFQNEAQLEKSRLLSDRFSAERPKGSFSTLEIQRTEQGDSAMYLCASSSPSGTAYGYTFGSGTRLTVV.

This clonotype occurred many times. V usage is TRBV18 and J usage is TRBJ2-2; 7 bases are shared with TRBD1. Germline-derived CDR1 and CDR2 are KGHSH and LQKENI. V was pared by 3 bases and J by 4 bases, with 5 bases of the junction left unmatched. The CDR3 extends over 15 amino acids. The CDR3 DNA reads TGTGCCAGCTCACCCAGGACAGGAGCCACCGGGGAGCTGTTTTTT. It is translated as CASSPRTGATGELFF. The entire variable domain, with the rest obtained from reference TRBV18 and TRBJ2-2, is as follows: NAGVMQNPRHLVRRRGQEARLRCSPMKGHSHVYWYRQLPEEGLKFMVYLQKENIIDESGMPKERFSAEFPKEGPSILRIQQVVRGDSAAYFCASSPRTGATGELFFGEGSRLTVL.

This chain uses TRBV12-3 or TRBV12-4 with TRBJ2-5, with 7 bases identical to TRBD1. The CDR3 spans 14 residues. The V segment lost 6 bases and the J segment 2 bases; nucleotides outside the gene matches: 6. This chain's CDR3 is CASSPGQAQETQYF. The CDR3 DNA is TGTGCCAGCAGCCCCGGACAGGCTCAAGAGACCCAGTACTTC.

The rearrangement joins TRBV6-2 or TRBV6-3 to TRBJ2-3; D gene ambiguous. Germline CDR1 reads MNHEY; CDR2 reads SVGEGT. V was cut by 7 bases and J by 0 bases, with 8 bases left in between. The CDR3 totals 13 residues. CDR3 DNA sequence: TGTGCCAGCATCGAAACTAGCACAGATACGCAGTATTTT. Translated: CASIETSTDTQYF.

The table lists this clonotype with a few counts. The CDR3 sequence: CASSRSWGGSGDQPQHF. As DNA, the CDR3 is TGTGCCAGCAGCCGATCGTGGGGGGGATCCGGGGATCAGCCCCAGCATTTT. The chain employs TRBV7-2 and TRBJ1-5; perhaps TRBD1 as D (5 bases). Germline V gene lookup returns CDR1 SGHTA and CDR2 FQGNSA. The CDR3 contains 17 residues. Trimming pared 5 bases from V and 5 bases from J, leaving 22 bases between. Together with reference TRBV7-2 and TRBJ1-5, the CDR3 gives the full variable domain: GAGVSQSPSNKVTEKGKDVELRCDPISGHTALYWYRQSLGQGLEFLIYFQGNSAPDKSGLPSDRFSAERTGGSVSTLTIQRTQQEDSAVYLCASSRSWGGSGDQPQHFGDGTRLSIL.

This clonotype was counted between two and nine times. The chain is built from TRBV2 and TRBJ1-5; 8 nucleotides match TRBD1. Germline V lookup: CDR1 SNHLY, CDR2 FYNNEI. The junction had 9 bases not matched to a gene; V was cut back by 6 bases and J by 2 bases. The CDR3 spans 16 residues. CDR3 DNA sequence: TGTGCCAGCAGCCCCCCGGAGGACAGGGGCAATCAGCCCCAGCATTTT. This translates into CASSPPEDRGNQPQHF.